This is a list of T cell receptor beta chains from one sample in a study of Graves' ophthalmopathy and Graves' hyperthyroidism. Each CDR3 protein gets one entry after TCRdb re-called the multiplex PCR reads with MiXCR. There are a few hundred thousand distinct CDR3 sequences in the sample; about 15% occur only once, and 2.4% lies in the top ten. The sample consisted of peripheral blood. Receptor source: an adult woman with stable Graves' hyperthyroidism. CDR3s include the opening cysteine and the closing phenylalanine or tryptophan. D genes are given only for firm matches. Part of the rows lack a size; the others show once, few, many or a class for expanded clones.

j_call d_call v_call clone_size cdr3_aa cdr3_nt
TRBJ2-7 TRBD2 TRBV6-2/TRBV6-3 many CASTTSFGTSGGGAYEQYF TGTGCCAGCACCACGTCCTTTGGGACTAGCGGGGGCGGGGCCTACGAGCAGTACTTC
TRBJ1-2 TRBD1 TRBV29-1 - CSVEDRGGYTF TGCAGCGTTGAGGACAGGGGAGGCTACACCTTC
TRBJ1-1 - TRBV4-3 many CASSQGKSNTEAFF TGCGCCAGCAGCCAAGGGAAATCGAACACTGAAGCTTTCTTT
TRBJ1-1 - TRBV14 many CASSQGGAFF TGTGCCAGCAGCCAAGGAGGAGCTTTCTTT
TRBJ2-7 - TRBV4-1 many CASSQERSSYEQYF TGCGCCAGCAGCCAAGAAAGGAGCTCCTACGAGCAGTACTTC
TRBJ2-7 - TRBV6-1 many CASSVGTWSYEQYF TGTGCCAGCAGTGTTGGGACTTGGTCCTACGAGCAGTACTTC
TRBJ1-6 TRBD1 TRBV6-1 many CASRDRGRFAYNSPLHF TGTGCCAGTCGGGACAGGGGGCGATTCGCCTATAATTCACCCCTCCACTTT
TRBJ2-7 - TRBV13 many CASSPNPGAGTYEQYF TGTGCCAGCAGCCCAAACCCTGGGGCGGGAACCTACGAGCAGTACTTC
TRBJ2-7 - TRBV4-1 many CASSPQLQGYEQYF TGCGCCAGCAGCCCGCAACTTCAGGGGTACGAGCAGTACTTC
TRBJ2-7 TRBD1 TRBV20-1 many CSARDDRVGEQYF TGCAGTGCTAGAGACGACAGGGTAGGCGAGCAGTACTTC
TRBJ2-2 TRBD2 TRBV28 many CASSHRLAGAGELFF TGTGCCAGCAGTCACCGACTAGCGGGAGCCGGGGAGCTGTTTTTT
TRBJ1-1 - TRBV6-2/TRBV6-3 many CASSYSGGHSEAFF TGTGCCAGCAGTTACTCGGGCGGACATTCTGAAGCTTTCTTT